The TCR beta chain under discussion was sequenced for a study of T-cell reconstitution after alpha-beta-depleted transplantation in children. It was with unique molecular identifiers that the TCRbeta library was prepared. TCRdb reprocessed the PCR reads via MiXCR and lists one record per CDR3 protein. The table records about 980,000 distinct CDR3 sequences, roughly 29% of them present only once. This CDR3 comprises 12 residues. Trimming removed 5 bases at V and 5 bases at J, with 7 bases between. Study-level points and caveats: Several hundred expanded graft clones reportedly supplied alpha-beta T cells about two months after transplant.

In its sample, this clonotype was seen a few times. As yet, its antigen is unknown. J is TRBJ2-1 and V is TRBV12-3 or TRBV12-4; D remains ambiguous. The sequencing here drew on PBMCs, mostly from graft donor cells, taken 360 days after TCRalphabeta/CD19-depleted stem cell transplant. The source is a boy younger than two who had a stem cell transplant for SCID, so the T cells may come from the graft donor. In DNA form, the CDR3 reads TGTGCCAGCAGTCAGAAGAACAATGAGCAGTTCTTC. Translation: CASSQKNNEQFF.